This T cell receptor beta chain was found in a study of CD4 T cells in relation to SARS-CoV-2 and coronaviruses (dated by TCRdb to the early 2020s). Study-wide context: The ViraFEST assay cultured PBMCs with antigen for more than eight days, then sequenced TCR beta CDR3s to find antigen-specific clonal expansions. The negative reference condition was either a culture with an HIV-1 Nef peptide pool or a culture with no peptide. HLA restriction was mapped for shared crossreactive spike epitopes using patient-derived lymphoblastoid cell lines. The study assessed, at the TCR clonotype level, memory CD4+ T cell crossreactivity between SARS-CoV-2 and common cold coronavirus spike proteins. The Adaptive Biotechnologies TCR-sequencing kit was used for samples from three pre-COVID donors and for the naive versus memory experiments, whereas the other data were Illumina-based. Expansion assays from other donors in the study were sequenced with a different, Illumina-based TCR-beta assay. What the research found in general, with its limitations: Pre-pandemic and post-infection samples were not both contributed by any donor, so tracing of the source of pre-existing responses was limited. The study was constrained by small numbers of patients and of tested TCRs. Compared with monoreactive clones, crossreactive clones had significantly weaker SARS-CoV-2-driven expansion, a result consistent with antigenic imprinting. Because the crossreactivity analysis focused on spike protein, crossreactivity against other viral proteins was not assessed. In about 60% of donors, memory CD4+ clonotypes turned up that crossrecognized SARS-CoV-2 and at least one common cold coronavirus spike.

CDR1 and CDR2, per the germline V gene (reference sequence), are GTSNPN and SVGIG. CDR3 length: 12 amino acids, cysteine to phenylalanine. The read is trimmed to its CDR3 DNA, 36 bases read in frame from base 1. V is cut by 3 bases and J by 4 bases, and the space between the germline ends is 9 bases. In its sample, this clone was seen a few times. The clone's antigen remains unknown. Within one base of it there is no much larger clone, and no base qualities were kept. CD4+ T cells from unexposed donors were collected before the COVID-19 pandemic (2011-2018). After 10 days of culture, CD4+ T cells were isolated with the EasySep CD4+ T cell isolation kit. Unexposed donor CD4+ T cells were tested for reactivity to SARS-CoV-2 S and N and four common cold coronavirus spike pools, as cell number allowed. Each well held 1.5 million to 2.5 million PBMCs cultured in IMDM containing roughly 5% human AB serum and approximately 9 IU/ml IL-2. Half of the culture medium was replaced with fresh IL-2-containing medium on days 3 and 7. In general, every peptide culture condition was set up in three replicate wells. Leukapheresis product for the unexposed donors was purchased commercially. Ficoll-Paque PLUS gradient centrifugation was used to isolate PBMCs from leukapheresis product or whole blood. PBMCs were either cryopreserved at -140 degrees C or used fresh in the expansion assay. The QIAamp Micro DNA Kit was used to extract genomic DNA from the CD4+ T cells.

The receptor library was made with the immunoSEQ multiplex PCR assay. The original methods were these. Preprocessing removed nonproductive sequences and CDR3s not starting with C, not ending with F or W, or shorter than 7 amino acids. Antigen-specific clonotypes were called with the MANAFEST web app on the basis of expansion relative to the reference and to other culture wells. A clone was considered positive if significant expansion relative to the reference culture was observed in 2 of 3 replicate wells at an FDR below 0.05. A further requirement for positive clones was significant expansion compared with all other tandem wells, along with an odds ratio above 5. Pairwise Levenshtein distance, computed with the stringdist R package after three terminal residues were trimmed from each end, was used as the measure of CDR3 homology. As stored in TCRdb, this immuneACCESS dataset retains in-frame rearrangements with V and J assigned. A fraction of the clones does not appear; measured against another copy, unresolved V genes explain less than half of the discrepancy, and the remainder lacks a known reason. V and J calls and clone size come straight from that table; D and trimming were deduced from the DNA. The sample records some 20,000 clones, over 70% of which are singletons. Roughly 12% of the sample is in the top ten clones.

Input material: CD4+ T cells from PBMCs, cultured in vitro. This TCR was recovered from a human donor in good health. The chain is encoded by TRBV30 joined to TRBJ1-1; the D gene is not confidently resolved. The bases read TGTGCCTGGAGGACAAGGACCACTGAAGCTTTCTTT. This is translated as CAWRTRTTEAFF. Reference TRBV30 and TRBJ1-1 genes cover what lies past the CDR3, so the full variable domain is SQTIHQWPATLVQPVGSPLSLECTVEGTSNPNLYWYRQAAGRGLQLLFYSVGIGQISSEVPQNLSASRPQDRQFILSSKKLLLSDSGFYLCAWRTRTTEAFFGQGTRLTVV.